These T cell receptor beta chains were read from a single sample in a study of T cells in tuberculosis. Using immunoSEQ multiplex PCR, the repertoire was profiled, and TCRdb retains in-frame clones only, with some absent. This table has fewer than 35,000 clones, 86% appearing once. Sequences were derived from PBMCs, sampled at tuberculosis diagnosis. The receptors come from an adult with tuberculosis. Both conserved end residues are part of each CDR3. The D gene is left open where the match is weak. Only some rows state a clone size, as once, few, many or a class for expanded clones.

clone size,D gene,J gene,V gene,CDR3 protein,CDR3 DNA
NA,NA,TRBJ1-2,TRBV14,CASSLTVNGGYTF,TGTGCCAGCAGCTTGACAGTCAACGGCGGCTACACCTTC
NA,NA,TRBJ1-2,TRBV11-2,CASSLTENYGYTF,TGTGCCAGCAGCCTCACTGAGAACTATGGCTACACCTTC
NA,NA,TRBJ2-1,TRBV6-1,CASSDLRTYNEQFF,TGTGCCAGCAGTGACCTCCGGACTTACAATGAGCAGTTCTTC
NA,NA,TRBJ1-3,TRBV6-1,CASTDIQGSGNTIYF,TGTGCCAGCACCGACATACAGGGCTCTGGAAACACCATATATTTT
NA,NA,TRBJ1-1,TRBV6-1,CASSVPGTSPLNTEAFF,TGTGCCAGCAGTGTTCCGGGAACTTCCCCCTTGAACACTGAAGCTTTCTTT
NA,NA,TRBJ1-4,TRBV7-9,CASSSGEGVTNEKLFF,TGTGCCAGCAGCTCCGGAGAGGGGGTGACTAATGAAAAACTGTTTTTT
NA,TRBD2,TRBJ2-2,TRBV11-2,CASRNTSGRARGELFF,TGTGCCAGCAGGAATACTAGCGGGAGGGCCCGTGGGGAGCTGTTTTTT
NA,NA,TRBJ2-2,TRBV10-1,CASSDIRSGELFF,TGCGCCAGCAGTGATATCAGGTCCGGGGAGCTGTTTTTT
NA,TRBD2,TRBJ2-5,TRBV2,CASRSTSGGALYETQYF,TGTGCCAGCAGGTCTACTAGCGGGGGGGCGTTGTATGAGACCCAGTACTTC
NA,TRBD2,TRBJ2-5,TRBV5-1,CASSFGRGENQETQYF,TGCGCCAGCAGCTTCGGACGGGGGGAAAACCAAGAGACCCAGTACTTC
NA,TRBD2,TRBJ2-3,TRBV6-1,CASSERTSGGGSSTDTQYF,TGTGCCAGCAGTGAAAGAACTAGCGGGGGGGGGTCTAGCACAGATACGCAGTATTTT
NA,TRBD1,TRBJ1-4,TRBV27,CASSRGTGNEKLFF,TGTGCCAGCAGTCGAGGGACAGGGAATGAAAAACTGTTTTTT
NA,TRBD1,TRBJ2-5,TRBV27,CASSPGTGLMRTQYF,TGTGCCAGCAGCCCAGGGACAGGGCTCATGAGGACCCAGTACTTC
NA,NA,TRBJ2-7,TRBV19,CASSILLASSYEQYF,TGTGCCAGTAGTATTTTGCTCGCCAGCTCCTACGAGCAGTACTTC
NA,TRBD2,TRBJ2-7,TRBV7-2,CASSLDSGGAYEQYF,TGTGCCAGCAGCTTAGATAGCGGGGGGGCCTACGAGCAGTACTTC
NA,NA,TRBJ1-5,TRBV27,CASSSGWSNQPQHF,TGTGCCAGCAGTTCAGGGTGGAGCAATCAGCCCCAGCATTTT
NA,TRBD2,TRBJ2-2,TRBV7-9,CASSFSGGNTGELFF,TGTGCCAGCAGCTTTAGCGGGGGGAACACCGGGGAGCTGTTTTTT
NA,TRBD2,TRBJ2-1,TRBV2,CASNTGREEKNNEQFF,TGTGCCAGCAACACTGGGCGGGAGGAGAAAAACAATGAGCAGTTCTTC
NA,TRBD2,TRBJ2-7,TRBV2,CASSLAESWGGYEQYF,TGTGCCAGCAGCTTAGCCGAGTCATGGGGGGGGTACGAGCAGTACTTC
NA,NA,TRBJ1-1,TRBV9,CASSARGQNTEAFF,TGTGCCAGCAGCGCCCGGGGACAGAACACTGAAGCTTTCTTT
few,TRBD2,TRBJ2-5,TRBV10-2,CASSRGLAGWETQYF,TGCGCCAGCAGCCGGGGACTAGCGGGATGGGAGACCCAGTACTTC
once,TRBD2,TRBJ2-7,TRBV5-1,CASSVAGYEQYF,TGCGCCAGCAGCGTAGCGGGTTACGAGCAGTACTTC